The T cell receptor (beta chain) described here comes from a study of blood T cell repertoires in COVID-19. TCRdb's table, derived via immunoSEQ multiplex PCR, lists solely in-frame clones and lacks some. In the table there are 110,000 or so clones, nearly 90% of which are singletons. This CDR3 spans 12 amino acids. With 8 bases removed from V and 2 bases from J, the gap between germline ends came to 4 bases. Germline CDR1 SGHTA, CDR2 FQGNSA. This TCR derives from a woman aged 65 to 85 who had recovered from COVID-19. This chain connects TRBV7-2 to TRBJ2-6; D is unclear. The sample consisted of peripheral blood. The DNA of the CDR3 is TGTGCCAGCCGGGCTGGGGCCAACGTCCTGACTTTC. Translated: CASRAGANVLTF.